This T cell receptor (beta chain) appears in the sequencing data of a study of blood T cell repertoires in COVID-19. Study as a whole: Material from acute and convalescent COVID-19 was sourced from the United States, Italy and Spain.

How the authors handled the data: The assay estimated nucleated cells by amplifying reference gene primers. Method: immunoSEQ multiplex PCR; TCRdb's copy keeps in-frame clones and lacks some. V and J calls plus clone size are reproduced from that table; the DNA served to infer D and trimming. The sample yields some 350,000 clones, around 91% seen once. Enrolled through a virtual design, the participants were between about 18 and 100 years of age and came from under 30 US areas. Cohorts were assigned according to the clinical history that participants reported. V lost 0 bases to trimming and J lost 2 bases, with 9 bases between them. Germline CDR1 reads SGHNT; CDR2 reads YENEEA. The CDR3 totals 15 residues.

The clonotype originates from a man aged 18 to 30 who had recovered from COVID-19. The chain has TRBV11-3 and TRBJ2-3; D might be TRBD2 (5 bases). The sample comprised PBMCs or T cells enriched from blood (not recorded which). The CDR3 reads CASSLDGGPTDTQYF. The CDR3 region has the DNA TGTGCCAGCAGCTTAGATGGCGGGCCCACAGATACGCAGTATTTT. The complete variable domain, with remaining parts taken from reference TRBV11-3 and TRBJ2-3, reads EAGVVQSPRYKIIEKKQPVAFWCNPISGHNTLYWYLQNLGQGPELLIRYENEEAVDDSQLPKDRFSAERLKGVDSTLKIQPAELGDSAVYLCASSLDGGPTDTQYFGPGTRLTVL.